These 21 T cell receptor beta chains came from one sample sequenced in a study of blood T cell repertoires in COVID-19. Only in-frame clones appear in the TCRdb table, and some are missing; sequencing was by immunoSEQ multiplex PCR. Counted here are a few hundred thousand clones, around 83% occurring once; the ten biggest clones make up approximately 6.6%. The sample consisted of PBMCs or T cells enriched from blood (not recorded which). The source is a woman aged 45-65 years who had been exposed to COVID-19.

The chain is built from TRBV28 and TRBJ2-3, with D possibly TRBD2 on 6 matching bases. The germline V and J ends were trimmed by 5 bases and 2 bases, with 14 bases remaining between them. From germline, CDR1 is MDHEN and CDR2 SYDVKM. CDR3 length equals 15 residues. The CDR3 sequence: CASSRPSANTDTQYF. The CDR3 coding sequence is TGTGCCAGCAGTCGCCCTAGCGCCAACACAGATACGCAGTATTTT.

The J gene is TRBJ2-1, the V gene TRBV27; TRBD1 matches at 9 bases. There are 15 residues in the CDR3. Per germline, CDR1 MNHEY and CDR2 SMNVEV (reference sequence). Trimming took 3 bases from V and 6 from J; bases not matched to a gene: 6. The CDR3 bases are TGTGCCAGCAGTTTCTTGGACAGGGGTAGCAATGAGCAGTTCTTC. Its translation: CASSFLDRGSNEQFF.

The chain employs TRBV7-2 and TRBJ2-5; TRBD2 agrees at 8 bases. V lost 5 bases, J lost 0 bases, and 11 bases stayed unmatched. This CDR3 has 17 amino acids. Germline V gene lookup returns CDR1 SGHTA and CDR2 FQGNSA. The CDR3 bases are TGTGCCAGCAGCCGGGGGCGGGGGGCTACGTACCAAGAGACCCAGTACTTC. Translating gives CASSRGRGATYQETQYF.

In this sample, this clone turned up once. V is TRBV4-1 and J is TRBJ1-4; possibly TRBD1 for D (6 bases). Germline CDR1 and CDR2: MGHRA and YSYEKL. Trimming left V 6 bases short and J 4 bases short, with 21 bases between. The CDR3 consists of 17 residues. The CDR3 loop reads CASRKGTLGASNEKLFF. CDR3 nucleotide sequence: TGCGCCAGCAGGAAAGGCACTCTGGGGGCCAGTAATGAAAAACTGTTTTTT.

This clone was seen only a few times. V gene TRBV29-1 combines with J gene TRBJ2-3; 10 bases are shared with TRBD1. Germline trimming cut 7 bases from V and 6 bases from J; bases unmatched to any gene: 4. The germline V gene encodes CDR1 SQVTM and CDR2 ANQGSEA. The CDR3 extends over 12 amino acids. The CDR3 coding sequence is TGCAGCGGGGGACAGGGGCCGGATACGCAGTATTTT. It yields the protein CSGGQGPDTQYF.

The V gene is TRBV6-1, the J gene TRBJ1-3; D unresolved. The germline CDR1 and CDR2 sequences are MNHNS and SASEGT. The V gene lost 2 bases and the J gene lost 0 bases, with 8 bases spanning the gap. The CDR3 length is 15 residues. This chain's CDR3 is CASSESRLSGNTIYF. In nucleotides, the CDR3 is TGTGCCAGCAGTGAATCCCGACTCTCTGGAAACACCATATATTTT.

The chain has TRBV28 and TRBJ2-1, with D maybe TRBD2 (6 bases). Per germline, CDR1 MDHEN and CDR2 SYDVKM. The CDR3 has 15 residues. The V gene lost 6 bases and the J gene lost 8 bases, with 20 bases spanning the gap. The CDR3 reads CASSNSGPPLHEQFF. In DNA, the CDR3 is TGTGCCAGCAGCAATAGCGGTCCACCTCTCCATGAGCAGTTCTTC.

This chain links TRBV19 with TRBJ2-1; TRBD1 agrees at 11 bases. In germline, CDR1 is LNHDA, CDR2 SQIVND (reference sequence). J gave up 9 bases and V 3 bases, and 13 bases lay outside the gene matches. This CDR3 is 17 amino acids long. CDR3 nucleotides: TGTGCCAGTAGTATGGTCTTAGGACAGGGGGCGCCCGGTGAGCAGTTCTTC. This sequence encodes CASSMVLGQGAPGEQFF.

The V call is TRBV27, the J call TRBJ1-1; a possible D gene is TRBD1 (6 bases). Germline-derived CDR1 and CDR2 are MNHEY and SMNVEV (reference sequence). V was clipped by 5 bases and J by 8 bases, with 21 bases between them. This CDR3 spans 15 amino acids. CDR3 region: CASSHPGHSQGEAFF. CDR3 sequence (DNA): TGTGCCAGCAGTCACCCGGGACATTCCCAGGGGGAAGCTTTCTTT.

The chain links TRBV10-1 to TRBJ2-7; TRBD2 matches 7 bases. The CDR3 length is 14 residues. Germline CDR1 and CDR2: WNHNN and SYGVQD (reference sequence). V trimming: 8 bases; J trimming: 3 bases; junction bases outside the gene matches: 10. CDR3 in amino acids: CASGWGGKDYEQYF. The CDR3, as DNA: TGCGCCAGCGGTTGGGGGGGAAAGGACTACGAGCAGTACTTC.

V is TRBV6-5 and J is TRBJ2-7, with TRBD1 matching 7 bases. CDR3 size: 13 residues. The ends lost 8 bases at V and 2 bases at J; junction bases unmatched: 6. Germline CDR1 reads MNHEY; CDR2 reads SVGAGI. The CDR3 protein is CASARGGAYEQYF. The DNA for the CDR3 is TGTGCCAGCGCAAGAGGGGGCGCCTACGAGCAGTACTTC.

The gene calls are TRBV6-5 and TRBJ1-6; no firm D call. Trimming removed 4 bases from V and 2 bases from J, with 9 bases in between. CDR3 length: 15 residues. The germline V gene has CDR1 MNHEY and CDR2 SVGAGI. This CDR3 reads CASSSGGPYNSPLHF. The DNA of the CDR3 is TGTGCCAGCAGTTCCGGAGGCCCCTATAATTCACCCCTCCACTTT.

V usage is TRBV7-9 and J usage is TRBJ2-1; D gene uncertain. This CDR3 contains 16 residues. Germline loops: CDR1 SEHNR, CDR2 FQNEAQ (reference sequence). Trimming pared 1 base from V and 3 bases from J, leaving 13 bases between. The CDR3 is CASSLVFQADYNEQFF. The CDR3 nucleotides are TGTGCCAGCAGCTTAGTGTTTCAAGCCGACTACAATGAGCAGTTCTTC.

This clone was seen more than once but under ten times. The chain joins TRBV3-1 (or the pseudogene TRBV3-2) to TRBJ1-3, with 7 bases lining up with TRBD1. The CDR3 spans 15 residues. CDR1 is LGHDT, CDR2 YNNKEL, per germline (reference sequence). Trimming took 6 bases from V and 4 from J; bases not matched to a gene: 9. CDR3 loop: CASRDRGLSGNTIYF. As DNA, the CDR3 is TGTGCCAGCAGGGATAGGGGGCTGAGCGGAAACACCATATATTTT.

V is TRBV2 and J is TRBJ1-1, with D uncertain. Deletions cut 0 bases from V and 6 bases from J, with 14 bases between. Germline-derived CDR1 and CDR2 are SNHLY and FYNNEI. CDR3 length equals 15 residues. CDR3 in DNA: TGTGCCAGCAGTGAAGCGCGGGCGGGATCTGCTGAAGCTTTCTTT. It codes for CASSEARAGSAEAFF.

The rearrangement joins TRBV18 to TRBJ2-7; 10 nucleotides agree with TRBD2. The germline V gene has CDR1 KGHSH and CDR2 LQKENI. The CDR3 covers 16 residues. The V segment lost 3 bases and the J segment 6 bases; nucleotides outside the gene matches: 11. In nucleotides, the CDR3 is TGTGCCAGCTCACCGACCTCAGCGGGGGGGCGTGCCGAGCAGTACTTC. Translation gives CASSPTSAGGRAEQYF.

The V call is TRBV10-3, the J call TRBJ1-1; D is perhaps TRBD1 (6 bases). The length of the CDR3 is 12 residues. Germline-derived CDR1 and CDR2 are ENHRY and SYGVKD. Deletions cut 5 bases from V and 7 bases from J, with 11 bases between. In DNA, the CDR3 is TGTGCCATCAGTCCCGGACAGTTTGAAGCTTTCTTT. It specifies CAISPGQFEAFF.

The CDR3 sequence is CASSLSGRVYGYTF. The DNA for the CDR3 is TGTGCCAGCAGCTTGAGTGGGAGGGTCTATGGCTACACCTTC. The J gene is TRBJ1-2, the V gene TRBV5-4; D gene ambiguous. Germline V gene sequence: CDR1 SGHNT, CDR2 YYREEE (reference sequence). The CDR3 consists of 14 residues. V lost 1 base and J 4 bases, leaving 11 bases between the germline ends.

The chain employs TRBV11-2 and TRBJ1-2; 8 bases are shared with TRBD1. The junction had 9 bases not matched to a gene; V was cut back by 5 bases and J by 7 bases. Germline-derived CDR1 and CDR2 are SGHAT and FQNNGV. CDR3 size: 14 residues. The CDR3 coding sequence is TGTGCCAGCAGCCCCAGGGGGCAATCAGGTGGCTACACCTTC. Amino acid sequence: CASSPRGQSGGYTF.

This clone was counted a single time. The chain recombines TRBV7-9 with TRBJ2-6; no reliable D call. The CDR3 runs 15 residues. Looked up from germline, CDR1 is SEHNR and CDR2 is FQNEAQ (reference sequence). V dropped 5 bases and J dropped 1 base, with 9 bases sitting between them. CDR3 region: CASSLGGSGANVLTF. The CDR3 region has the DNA TGTGCCAGCAGCCTAGGCGGTTCTGGGGCCAACGTCCTGACTTTC. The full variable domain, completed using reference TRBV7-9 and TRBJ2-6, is DTGVSQNPRHKITKRGQNVTFRCDPISEHNRLYWYRQTLGQGPEFLTYFQNEAQLEKSRLLSDRFSAERPKGSFSTLEIQRTEQGDSAMYLCASSLGGSGANVLTFGAGSRLTVL.

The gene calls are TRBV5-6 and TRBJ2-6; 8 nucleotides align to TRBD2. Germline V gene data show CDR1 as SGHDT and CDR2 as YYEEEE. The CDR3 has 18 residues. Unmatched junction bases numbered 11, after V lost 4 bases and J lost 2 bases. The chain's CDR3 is CASSPSPGGGAGANVLTF. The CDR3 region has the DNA TGTGCCAGCAGCCCCAGCCCCGGGGGGGGAGCTGGGGCCAACGTCCTGACTTTC.